This T cell receptor beta chain emerged from a study of beta chain features in type 1 diabetes. Looked up from germline, CDR1 is MDHEN and CDR2 is SYDVKM. The CDR3 is made up of 17 amino acids. After removal of 4 bases from V and 7 bases from J, the junction contained 15 bases not matched to a gene. Investigators reverse transcribed all isolated RNA, so they sequenced expressed TCRB transcripts. Some clones are missing from TCRdb's copy, which holds only in-frame ones; the method was immunoSEQ multiplex PCR. Of a few hundred thousand clones listed, about 13% are singletons. Whole-study findings and limits: Type 1 diabetes patients had moderately but significantly shorter TCRB CDR3s in all four CD4+ subsets.

This clone was detected only a few times. Its antigen is not known. Specimen: naive CD4+ T cells from blood. The V gene is TRBV28, the J gene TRBJ2-1; 8 bases line up with TRBD2. The sequence was collected from a woman between 18 and 30 years old with type 1 diabetes. The CDR3 nucleotides are TGTGCCAGCAGTTCCCTCGGGACTCCCCGGGGGGGGAATGAGCAGTTCTTC. It translates to CASSSLGTPRGGNEQFF.